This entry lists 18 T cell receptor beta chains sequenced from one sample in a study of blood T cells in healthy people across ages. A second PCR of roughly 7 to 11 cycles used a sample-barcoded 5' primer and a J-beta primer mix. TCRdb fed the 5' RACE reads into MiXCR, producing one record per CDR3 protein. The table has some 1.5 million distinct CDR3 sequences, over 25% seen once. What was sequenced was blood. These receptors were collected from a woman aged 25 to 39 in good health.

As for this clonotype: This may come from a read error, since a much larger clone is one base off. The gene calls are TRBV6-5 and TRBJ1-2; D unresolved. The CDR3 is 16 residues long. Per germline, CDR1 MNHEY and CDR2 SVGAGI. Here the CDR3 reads CACSSERGFGNYGYTF. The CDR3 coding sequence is TGTGCCTGCAGTAGCGAACGAGGGTTTGGAAACTATGGCTACACCTTC.

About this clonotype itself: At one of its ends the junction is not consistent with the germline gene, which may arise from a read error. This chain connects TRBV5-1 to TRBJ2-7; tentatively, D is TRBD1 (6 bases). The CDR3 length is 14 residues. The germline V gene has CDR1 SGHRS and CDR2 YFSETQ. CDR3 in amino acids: CAGSLWTANYEQYF. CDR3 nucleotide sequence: TGCGCCGGCAGCTTGTGGACAGCGAATTACGAGCAGTACTTC.

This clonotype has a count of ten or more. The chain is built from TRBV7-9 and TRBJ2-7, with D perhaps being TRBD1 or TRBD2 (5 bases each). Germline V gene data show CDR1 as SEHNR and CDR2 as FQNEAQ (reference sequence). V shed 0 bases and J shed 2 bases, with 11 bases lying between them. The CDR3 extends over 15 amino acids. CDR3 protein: CASSLAGDGTYEQYF. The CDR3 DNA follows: TGTGCCAGCAGCTTAGCAGGGGACGGAACCTACGAGCAGTACTTC.

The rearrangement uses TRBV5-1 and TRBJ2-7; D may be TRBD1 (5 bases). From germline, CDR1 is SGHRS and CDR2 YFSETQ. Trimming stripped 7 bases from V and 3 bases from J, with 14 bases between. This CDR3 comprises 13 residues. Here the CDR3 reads CASDHGDSYEQYF. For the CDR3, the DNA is TGCGCCAGCGACCACGGAGACAGCTACGAGCAGTACTTC.

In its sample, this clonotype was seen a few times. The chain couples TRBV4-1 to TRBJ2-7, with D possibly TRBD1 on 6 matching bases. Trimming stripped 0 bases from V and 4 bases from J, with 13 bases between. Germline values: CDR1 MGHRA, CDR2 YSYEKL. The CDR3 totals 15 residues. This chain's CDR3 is CASSQEGQPPYEQYF. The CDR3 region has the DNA TGCGCCAGCAGCCAAGAAGGACAGCCGCCTTACGAGCAGTACTTC.

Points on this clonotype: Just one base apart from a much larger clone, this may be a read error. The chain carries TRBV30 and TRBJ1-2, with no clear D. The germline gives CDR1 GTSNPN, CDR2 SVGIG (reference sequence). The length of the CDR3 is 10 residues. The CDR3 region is CAWSGYGCTF. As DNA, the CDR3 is TGTGCCTGGAGTGGCTATGGCTGCACCTTC.

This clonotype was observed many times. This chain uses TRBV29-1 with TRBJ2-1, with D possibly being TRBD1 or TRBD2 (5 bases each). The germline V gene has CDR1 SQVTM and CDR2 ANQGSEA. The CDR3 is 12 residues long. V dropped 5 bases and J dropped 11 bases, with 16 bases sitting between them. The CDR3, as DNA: TGCAGCGTTAGCCTGTTGGGGGATAAGCAGTTCTTC. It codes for CSVSLLGDKQFF.

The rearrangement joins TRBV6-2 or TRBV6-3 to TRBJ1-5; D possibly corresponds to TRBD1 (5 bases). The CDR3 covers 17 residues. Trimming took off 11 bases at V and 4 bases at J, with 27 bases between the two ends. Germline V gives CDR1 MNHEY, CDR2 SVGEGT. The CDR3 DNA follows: TGTGCCGCGGCGGTGGTACTTGGCGATGGGGGAAATCAGCCCCAGCATTTT. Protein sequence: CAAAVVLGDGGNQPQHF.

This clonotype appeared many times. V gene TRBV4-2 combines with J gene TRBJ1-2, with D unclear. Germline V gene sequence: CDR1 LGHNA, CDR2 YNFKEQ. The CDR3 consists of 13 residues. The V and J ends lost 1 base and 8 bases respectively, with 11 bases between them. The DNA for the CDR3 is TGTGCCAGCAGCCAAGGAGAAGGAGGAGGCTACACCTTC. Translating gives CASSQGEGGGYTF.

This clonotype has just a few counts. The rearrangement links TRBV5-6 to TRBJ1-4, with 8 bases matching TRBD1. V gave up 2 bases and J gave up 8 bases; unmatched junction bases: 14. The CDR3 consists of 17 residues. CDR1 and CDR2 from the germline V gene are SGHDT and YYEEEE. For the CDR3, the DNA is TGTGCCAGCAGCTTATTAGTGTCAGGGGGCGCCGGAGAAAAACTGTTTTTT. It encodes CASSLLVSGGAGEKLFF.

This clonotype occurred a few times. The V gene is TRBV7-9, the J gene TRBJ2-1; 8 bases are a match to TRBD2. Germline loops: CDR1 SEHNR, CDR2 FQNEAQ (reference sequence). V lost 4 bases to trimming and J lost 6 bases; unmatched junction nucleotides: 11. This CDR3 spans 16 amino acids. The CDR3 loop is CASSSLSGRIGNEQFF. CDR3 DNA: TGTGCCAGCAGCTCCTTAAGCGGGAGAATTGGCAATGAGCAGTTCTTC.

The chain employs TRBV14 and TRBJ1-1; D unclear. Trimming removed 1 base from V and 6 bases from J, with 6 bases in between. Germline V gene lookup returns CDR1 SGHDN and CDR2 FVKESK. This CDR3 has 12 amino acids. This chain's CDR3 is CASSQGRSEAFF. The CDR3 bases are TGTGCCAGCAGCCAAGGGAGGTCTGAAGCTTTCTTT.

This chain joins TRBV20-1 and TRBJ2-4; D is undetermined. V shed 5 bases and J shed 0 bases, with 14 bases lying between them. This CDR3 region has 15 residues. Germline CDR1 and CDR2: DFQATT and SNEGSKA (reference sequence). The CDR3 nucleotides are TGCAGTGCTCTACACGGAAATCTAGCCAAAAACATTCAGTACTTC. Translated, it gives CSALHGNLAKNIQYF.

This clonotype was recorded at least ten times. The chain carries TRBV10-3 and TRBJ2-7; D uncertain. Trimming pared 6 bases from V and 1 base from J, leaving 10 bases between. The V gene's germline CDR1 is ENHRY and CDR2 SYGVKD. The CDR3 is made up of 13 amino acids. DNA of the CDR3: TGTGCCATCAGAACAGACGGTTCCTACGAGCAGTACTTC. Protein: CAIRTDGSYEQYF.

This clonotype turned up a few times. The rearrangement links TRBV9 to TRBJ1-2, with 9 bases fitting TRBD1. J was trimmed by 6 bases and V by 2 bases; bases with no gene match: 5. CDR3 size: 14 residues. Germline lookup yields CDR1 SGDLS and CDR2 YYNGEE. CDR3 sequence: CASSVGQGEHGYTF. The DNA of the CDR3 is TGTGCCAGCAGCGTGGGACAGGGAGAGCATGGCTACACCTTC.

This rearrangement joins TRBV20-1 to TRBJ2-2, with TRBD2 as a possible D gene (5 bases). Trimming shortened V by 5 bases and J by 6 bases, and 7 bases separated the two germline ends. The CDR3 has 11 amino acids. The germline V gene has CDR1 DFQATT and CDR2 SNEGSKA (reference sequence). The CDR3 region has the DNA TGCAGTGCTTCGGACTCCGGGGAGCTGTTTTTT. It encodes CSASDSGELFF.

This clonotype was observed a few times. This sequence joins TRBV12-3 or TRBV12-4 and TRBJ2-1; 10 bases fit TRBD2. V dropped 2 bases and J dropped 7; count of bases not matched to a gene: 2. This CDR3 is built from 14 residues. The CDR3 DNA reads TGTGCCAGCAGTTTAACACTAGCGGGGAATGAGCAGTTCTTC. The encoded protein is CASSLTLAGNEQFF.

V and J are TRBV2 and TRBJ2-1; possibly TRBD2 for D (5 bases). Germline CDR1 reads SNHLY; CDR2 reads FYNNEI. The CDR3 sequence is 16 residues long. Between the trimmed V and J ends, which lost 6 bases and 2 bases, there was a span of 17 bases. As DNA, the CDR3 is TGTGCCAGCAGGGATCAGATAGAGGGCGCCTACAATGAGCAGTTCTTC. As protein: CASRDQIEGAYNEQFF.